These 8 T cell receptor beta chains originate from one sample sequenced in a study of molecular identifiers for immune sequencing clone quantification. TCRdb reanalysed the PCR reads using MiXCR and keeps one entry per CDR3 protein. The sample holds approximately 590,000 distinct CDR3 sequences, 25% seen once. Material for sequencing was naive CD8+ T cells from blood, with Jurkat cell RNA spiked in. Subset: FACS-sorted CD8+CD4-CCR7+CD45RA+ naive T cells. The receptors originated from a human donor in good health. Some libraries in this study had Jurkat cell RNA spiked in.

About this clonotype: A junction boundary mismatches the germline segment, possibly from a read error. DNA of the CDR3: TGTGCCAGCAGTTTAGTGGATCCAAATGAAAAACTGTTTTTT. It yields the protein CASSLVDPNEKLFF. The chain links TRBV7-2 to TRBJ1-4; unclear D gene. The CDR3 is made up of 14 amino acids. The germline V gene encodes CDR1 SGHTA and CDR2 FQGNSA.

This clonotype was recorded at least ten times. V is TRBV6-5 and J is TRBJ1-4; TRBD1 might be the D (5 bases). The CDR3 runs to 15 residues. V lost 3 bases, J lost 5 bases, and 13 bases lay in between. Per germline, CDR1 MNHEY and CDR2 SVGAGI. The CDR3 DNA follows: TGTGCCAGCAGTTATGAAGGGGCCCCGAATGAAAAACTGTTTTTT. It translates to CASSYEGAPNEKLFF.

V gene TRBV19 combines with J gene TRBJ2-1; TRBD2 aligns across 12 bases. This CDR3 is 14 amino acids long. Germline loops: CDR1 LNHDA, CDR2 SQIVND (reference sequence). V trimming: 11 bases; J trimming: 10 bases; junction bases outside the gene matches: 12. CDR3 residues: CAGTPTSGSWEQFF. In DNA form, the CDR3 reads TGTGCCGGTACCCCGACTAGCGGGAGTTGGGAGCAGTTCTTC.

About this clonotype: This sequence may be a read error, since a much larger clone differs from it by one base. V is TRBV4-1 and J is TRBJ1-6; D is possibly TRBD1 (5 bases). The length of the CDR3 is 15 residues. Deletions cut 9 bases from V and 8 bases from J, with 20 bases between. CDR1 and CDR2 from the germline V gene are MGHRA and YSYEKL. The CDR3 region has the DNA TGCGCCAGTGGTTTCATAGGACCACAGGATTCACCCCTCCACTTT. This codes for CASGFIGPQDSPLHF.

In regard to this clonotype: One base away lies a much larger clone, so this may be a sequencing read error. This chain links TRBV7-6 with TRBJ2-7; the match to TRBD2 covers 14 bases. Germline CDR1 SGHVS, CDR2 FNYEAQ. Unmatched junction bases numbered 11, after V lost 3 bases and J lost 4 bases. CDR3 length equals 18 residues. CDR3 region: CASSLTSGRALSPYEQYF. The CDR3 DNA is TGTGCCAGCAGCTTGACTAGCGGGAGGGCCCTGTCCCCTTACGAGCAGTACTTC.

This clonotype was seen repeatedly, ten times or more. This CDR3 is CASSFLTGLETQYF. Written as DNA, the CDR3 is TGTGCCAGCAGTTTTCTGACAGGCTTAGAGACCCAGTACTTC. The chain joins TRBV6-6 to TRBJ2-5, with TRBD1 as a possible D gene (6 bases). Germline CDR1 MNHNY, CDR2 SVGAGI (reference sequence). V was trimmed by 4 bases and J by 4 bases, leaving 13 bases between them. The CDR3 is 14 residues long.

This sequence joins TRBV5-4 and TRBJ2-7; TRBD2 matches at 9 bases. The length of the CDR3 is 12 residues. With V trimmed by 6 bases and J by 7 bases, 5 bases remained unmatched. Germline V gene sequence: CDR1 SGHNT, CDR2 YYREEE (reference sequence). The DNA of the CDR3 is TGTGCCAGCACCGGCGGGAGGGGGGAGCAGTACTTC. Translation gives CASTGGRGEQYF.

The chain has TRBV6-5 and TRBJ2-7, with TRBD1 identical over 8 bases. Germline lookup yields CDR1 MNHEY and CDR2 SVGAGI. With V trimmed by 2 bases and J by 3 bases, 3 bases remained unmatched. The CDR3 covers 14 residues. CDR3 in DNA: TGTGCCAGCAGTTACGGGACAGGATACTACGAGCAGTACTTC. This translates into CASSYGTGYYEQYF.